A selection of T cell receptor beta chains follows, all from one sample in a study of control samples from healthy donors and cancer patients. Here immunoSEQ multiplex PCR was the method, and the copy in TCRdb shows in-frame clones only, minus some. This table holds around 190,000 clones, around 87% found once. Sequencing input: blood. All receptors derive from a woman in her forties or fifties in good health. CDR3s leave out the opening cysteine and the closing phenylalanine or tryptophan. Fields, in order: clone size, V gene, J gene, CDR3 protein. Clone size, where shown, is once, few, many, or a class for clones that have expanded.

clone_size: .; v_call: TRBV27; j_call: TRBJ1-6; cdr3_aa: ASSLSTGASYNSPLH
clone_size: once; v_call: TRBV10-3; j_call: TRBJ1-3; cdr3_aa: AISQGGSDTIY
clone_size: .; v_call: TRBV7-3; j_call: TRBJ2-1; cdr3_aa: ASSFGGAVDEQF
clone_size: .; v_call: TRBV10-3; j_call: TRBJ1-2; cdr3_aa: AISENRGMDYGYT
clone_size: .; v_call: TRBV18; j_call: TRBJ2-2; cdr3_aa: ASSPGQGPNTGELF
clone_size: .; v_call: TRBV7-2; j_call: TRBJ2-7; cdr3_aa: ASSLGAGGRLGEQY
clone_size: .; v_call: TRBV5-8; j_call: TRBJ2-1; cdr3_aa: ASSPGVLAGANGSYNEQF
clone_size: .; v_call: TRBV6-5; j_call: TRBJ1-4; cdr3_aa: ASSYGGLGEKLF
clone_size: once; v_call: TRBV7-2; j_call: TRBJ2-6; cdr3_aa: ASSPARTGANVLT
clone_size: .; v_call: TRBV7-3; j_call: TRBJ2-3; cdr3_aa: ASSPWGSGSRADTQY
clone_size: .; v_call: TRBV20-1; j_call: TRBJ2-7; cdr3_aa: SAQWGYEQY
clone_size: once; v_call: TRBV28; j_call: TRBJ1-3; cdr3_aa: ASSLQQGAGNTIY
clone_size: .; v_call: TRBV5-4; j_call: TRBJ2-4; cdr3_aa: ASSFGHPGVNIQY
clone_size: .; v_call: TRBV7-8; j_call: TRBJ2-7; cdr3_aa: ASKRREDAGYEQY
clone_size: .; v_call: TRBV6-6; j_call: TRBJ2-1; cdr3_aa: ASSPTPYNEQF
clone_size: .; v_call: TRBV9; j_call: TRBJ1-2; cdr3_aa: ASSVEDRPYYGYT
clone_size: .; v_call: TRBV16; j_call: TRBJ2-1; cdr3_aa: ASSQGSSYNEQF
clone_size: .; v_call: TRBV28; j_call: TRBJ2-7; cdr3_aa: ASSTAGTGSSYEQY
clone_size: .; v_call: TRBV5-4; j_call: TRBJ2-5; cdr3_aa: ASSLAVGYQETQY
clone_size: .; v_call: TRBV19; j_call: TRBJ1-6; cdr3_aa: ASTLQSPGNSPLH
clone_size: few; v_call: TRBV9; j_call: TRBJ1-2; cdr3_aa: ASSPYPGDYGYT
clone_size: .; v_call: TRBV7-9; j_call: TRBJ2-3; cdr3_aa: ASSLYRARLVLADTQY
clone_size: .; v_call: TRBV14; j_call: TRBJ2-6; cdr3_aa: ASSLLQGVKTGANVLT
clone_size: .; v_call: TRBV14; j_call: TRBJ1-6; cdr3_aa: ASSQDRGDSPLH
clone_size: once; v_call: TRBV7-9; j_call: TRBJ2-1; cdr3_aa: ASSALGSFGEQF
clone_size: .; v_call: TRBV4-2; j_call: TRBJ2-7; cdr3_aa: ASSPTSGRDEQY
clone_size: .; v_call: TRBV11-2; j_call: TRBJ2-2; cdr3_aa: ASSLVRGRVGELF
clone_size: .; v_call: TRBV27; j_call: TRBJ2-3; cdr3_aa: ASGPFTDTQY
clone_size: .; v_call: TRBV12-3/TRBV12-4; j_call: TRBJ2-1; cdr3_aa: ASRSAGVNEQF
clone_size: once; v_call: TRBV4-2; j_call: TRBJ1-2; cdr3_aa: ASSQEKGRGVSGYT
clone_size: .; v_call: TRBV7-8; j_call: TRBJ2-1; cdr3_aa: ASTFSGGPLYNEQF
clone_size: once; v_call: TRBV6-5; j_call: TRBJ1-4; cdr3_aa: ASRYGVGEKLF
clone_size: .; v_call: TRBV5-6; j_call: TRBJ2-3; cdr3_aa: ASCLVGGDTDTQY
clone_size: .; v_call: TRBV4-3; j_call: TRBJ2-7; cdr3_aa: ASSQVSGIYEQY
clone_size: .; v_call: TRBV27; j_call: TRBJ2-7; cdr3_aa: AQSGAEILRALEQY
clone_size: .; v_call: TRBV2; j_call: TRBJ1-1; cdr3_aa: ASSEGQPGTEAF
clone_size: .; v_call: TRBV6-5; j_call: TRBJ2-7; cdr3_aa: ASSYSRERGPYEQY
clone_size: .; v_call: TRBV9; j_call: TRBJ1-3; cdr3_aa: ASSVGGDSGNTIY
clone_size: .; v_call: TRBV10-3; j_call: TRBJ2-7; cdr3_aa: AIRPGTGVVKEQY
clone_size: .; v_call: TRBV5-4; j_call: TRBJ1-1; cdr3_aa: ASSSYPGALDGTEAF
clone_size: few; v_call: TRBV18; j_call: TRBJ2-1; cdr3_aa: ASSPGLAGGLNEQF
clone_size: .; v_call: TRBV27; j_call: TRBJ1-1; cdr3_aa: ASGPLGGWGAF
clone_size: .; v_call: TRBV28; j_call: TRBJ1-5; cdr3_aa: AANRGIKNQPQH
clone_size: .; v_call: TRBV6-5; j_call: TRBJ2-1; cdr3_aa: ASSRGDLEF
clone_size: .; v_call: TRBV18; j_call: TRBJ1-1; cdr3_aa: ASSPPGLQDTEAF